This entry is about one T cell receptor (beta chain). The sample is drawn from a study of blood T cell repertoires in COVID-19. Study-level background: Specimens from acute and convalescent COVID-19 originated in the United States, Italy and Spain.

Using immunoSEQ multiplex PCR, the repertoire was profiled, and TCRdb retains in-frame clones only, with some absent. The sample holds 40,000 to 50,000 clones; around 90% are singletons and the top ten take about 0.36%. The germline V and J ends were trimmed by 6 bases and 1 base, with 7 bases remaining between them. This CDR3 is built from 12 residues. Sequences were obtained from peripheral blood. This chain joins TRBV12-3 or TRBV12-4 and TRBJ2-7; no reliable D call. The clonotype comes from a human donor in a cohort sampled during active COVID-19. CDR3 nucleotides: TGTGCCAGCAGCCTGACATCCTACGAGCAGTACTTC. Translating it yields CASSLTSYEQYF.